Each of the 8 T cell receptor beta chains below was sequenced from the same sample in a study of T cells in localized non-small cell lung cancer. The assay was immunoSEQ multiplex PCR, and TCRdb's table has in-frame clones only and misses some. The profile shows about 76,000 clones, less than 85% of them singletons. This specimen was peripheral blood, taken before any cancer treatment. The receptors originated from a female donor of 60 years or more with stage I lung adenocarcinoma.

This chain links TRBV2 with TRBJ1-5, with a weak D call TRBD1 (6 bases). Germline CDR1 reads SNHLY; CDR2 reads FYNNEI. The CDR3 length is 14 residues. V was clipped by 6 bases and J by 3 bases, with 12 bases between them. CDR3 sequence: CASRPQGDNQPQHF. The CDR3 DNA sequence: TGTGCCAGCAGACCACAGGGCGACAATCAGCCCCAGCATTTT.

The rearrangement links TRBV5-4 to TRBJ1-1, with TRBD1 matching over 7 bases. Per the germline V gene, CDR1 is SGHNT and CDR2 is YYREEE (reference sequence). The CDR3 covers 16 residues. Unmatched junction bases numbered 11, after V lost 3 bases and J lost 3 bases. CDR3 in amino acids: CASSSLGGGGYTEAFF. The CDR3 DNA sequence: TGTGCCAGCAGCTCCCTGGGAGGGGGCGGTTACACTGAAGCTTTCTTT. The full variable domain, its missing parts supplied by reference TRBV5-4 and TRBJ1-1, is ETGVTQSPTHLIKTRGQQVTLRCSSQSGHNTVSWYQQALGQGPQFIFQYYREEENGRGNFPPRFSGLQFPNYSSELNVNALELDDSALYLCASSSLGGGGYTEAFFGQGTRLTVV.

The chain links TRBV19 to TRBJ1-5, with D maybe TRBD1 (6 bases). Germline-derived CDR1 and CDR2 are LNHDA and SQIVND (reference sequence). CDR3 size: 15 residues. The V and J ends lost 4 bases and 5 bases respectively, with 15 bases between them. CDR3 in amino acids: CASSTQGRRYQPQHF. The CDR3 region has the DNA TGTGCCAGTAGTACACAGGGACGCAGATATCAGCCCCAGCATTTT.

The CDR3 nucleotides are TGCGCCAGCAGCACGGGGGACAGCCATAGCACAGATACGCAGTATTTT. Protein product: CASSTGDSHSTDTQYF. The chain has TRBV5-1 and TRBJ2-3; perhaps TRBD1 as D (7 bases). Germline assignment: CDR1 SGHRS and CDR2 YFSETQ. The V gene lost 4 bases and the J gene lost 0 bases, with 15 bases spanning the gap. There are 16 residues in the CDR3. Full variable domain (remainder filled in from reference TRBV5-1 and TRBJ2-3): KAGVTQTPRYLIKTRGQQVTLSCSPISGHRSVSWYQQTPGQGLQFLFEYFSETQRNKGNFPGRFSGRQFSNSRSEMNVSTLELGDSALYLCASSTGDSHSTDTQYFGPGTRLTVL.

The chain has TRBV5-1 and TRBJ2-7, with D perhaps matching TRBD1 (6 bases). V was cut by 3 bases and J by 4 bases, with 14 bases left in between. This CDR3 is 14 amino acids long. Per germline, CDR1 SGHRS and CDR2 YFSETQ. The CDR3: CASSYRDTRYEQYF. Here the CDR3 DNA reads TGCGCCAGCAGCTACCGGGACACACGGTACGAGCAGTACTTC.

The chain combines TRBV7-9 with TRBJ1-4; 7 bases align to TRBD1. V was pared by 4 bases and J by 7 bases, with 15 bases of the junction left unmatched. The germline CDR1 and CDR2 sequences are SEHNR and FQNEAQ (reference sequence). The CDR3 has 17 residues. The CDR3 nucleotides read TGTGCCAGCAGCTCAGGCCCAGAGAGGGGGCGGGTTGAAAAACTGTTTTTT. Amino acids: CASSSGPERGRVEKLFF. Variable domain in full (rest from reference TRBV7-9 and TRBJ1-4): DTGVSQNPRHKITKRGQNVTFRCDPISEHNRLYWYRQTLGQGPEFLTYFQNEAQLEKSRLLSDRFSAERPKGSFSTLEIQRTEQGDSAMYLCASSSGPERGRVEKLFFGSGTQLSVL.

This rearrangement joins TRBV19 to TRBJ1-2; a possible D gene is TRBD1 (5 bases). Germline V CDR1 and CDR2: LNHDA, SQIVND (reference sequence). The CDR3 is 15 amino acids. V lost 3 bases to trimming and J lost 3 bases, with 14 bases between them. The chain's CDR3 is CASSIGGTGDYGYTF. DNA of the CDR3: TGTGCCAGTAGTATCGGAGGGACGGGGGACTATGGCTACACCTTC.

V and J are TRBV4-3 and TRBJ2-1; the D is unclear. CDR1 and CDR2 (germline): LGHNA, YSLEER. The CDR3 covers 15 residues. V shed 3 bases and J shed 1 base, with 10 bases lying between them. The CDR3 reads CASSHSLPSYNEQFF. The CDR3 coding sequence is TGCGCCAGCAGCCATTCGCTACCATCCTACAATGAGCAGTTCTTC.